This T cell receptor (beta chain) came from a study of blood T cell repertoires in COVID-19. At the level of the study: The origin of the acute and convalescent COVID-19 samples was the United States, Italy and Spain. Sample material is recorded as cDNA or gDNA derived from T cells, B-cell-depleted T cells, or PBMCs.

The CDR3 covers 13 residues. V trimming: 4 bases; J trimming: 7 bases; junction bases outside the gene matches: 2. Germline V gene lookup returns CDR1 LNHDA and CDR2 SQIVND (reference sequence). Authors' processing steps: By means of reference gene primer amplification, nucleated cell counts were estimated. The data were produced by immunoSEQ multiplex PCR, yet TCRdb's version contains in-frame clones alone and is incomplete. V and J calls and clone size are as listed in that table; D and trimming were resolved from the DNA. The table lists fewer than 110,000 clones, 84% of them singletons. The gene calls are TRBV19 and TRBJ2-1; 9 nucleotides line up with TRBD2. The receptor comes from a human donor in a cohort sampled during active COVID-19. The specimen sequenced was peripheral blood. The CDR3 loop is CASSTSGINEQFF. In nucleotides, the CDR3 is TGTGCCAGTAGTACTAGCGGGATTAATGAGCAGTTCTTC.